The 13 T cell receptor beta chains below were found in one sample sequenced in a study of cytomegalovirus exposure and HLA in healthy donors. Clones were read by immunoSEQ multiplex PCR, and TCRdb kept only the in-frame ones, dropping some. The table includes 110,000 or so clones, roughly 86% detected once. Sequenced: PBMCs. The receptor set was obtained from a woman aged 18-30 years in good health and CMV-seronegative.

The chain uses TRBV18 and TRBJ1-5; possible D gene TRBD1, 5 bases. This CDR3 has 14 residues. Trimming removed 6 bases from V and 2 bases from J, with 11 bases in between. CDR1 and CDR2 from the germline V gene are KGHSH and LQKENI. The CDR3 reads CASSDGHRNQPQHF. DNA for the CDR3: TGTGCCAGCTCGGACGGACACCGCAATCAGCCCCAGCATTTT.

This chain joins TRBV4-3 and TRBJ2-1; 7 bases are shared with TRBD2. J gave up 0 bases and V 4 bases, and 6 bases lay outside the gene matches. Germline V gene data show CDR1 as LGHNA and CDR2 as YSLEER. The CDR3 runs 16 residues. The CDR3 reads CASSLGGSLSYNEQFF. In nucleotides, the CDR3 is TGCGCCAGCAGCCTAGGCGGGAGTCTCTCCTACAATGAGCAGTTCTTC.

The V call is TRBV2, the J call TRBJ2-3; tentatively, D is TRBD2 (6 bases). Germline V gives CDR1 SNHLY, CDR2 FYNNEI. V shed 4 bases and J shed 1 base, with 15 bases lying between them. This CDR3 has 16 residues. Here the CDR3 DNA reads TGTGCCAGCAGTGCACTAGCCGCCGGGGGCACAGATACGCAGTATTTT. Amino acids: CASSALAAGGTDTQYF.

The chain joins TRBV2 to TRBJ2-4; D is possibly TRBD1 (5 bases). Germline CDR1 is SNHLY and CDR2 is FYNNEI. The CDR3 sequence is 16 residues long. Trimming shortened V by 8 bases and J by 5 bases, and 22 bases separated the two germline ends. In DNA form, the CDR3 reads TGTGCCAGCGCGGACGGAAGGGGATTTTTGGAAAACATTCAGTACTTC. As protein: CASADGRGFLENIQYF. The complete variable domain, with remaining parts taken from reference TRBV2 and TRBJ2-4, reads EPEVTQTPSHQVTQMGQEVILRCVPISNHLYFYWYRQILGQKVEFLVSFYNNEISEKSEIFDDQFSVERPDGSNFTLKIRSTKLEDSAMYFCASADGRGFLENIQYFGAGTRLSVL.

V usage is TRBV28 and J usage is TRBJ2-7; D is ambiguous. CDR1 and CDR2 (germline): MDHEN, SYDVKM. The CDR3 totals 13 residues. With 5 bases removed from V and 3 bases from J, the gap between germline ends came to 11 bases. CDR3 DNA: TGTGCCAGCAGTCTCACTACCTTCTACGAGCAGTACTTC. Translation gives CASSLTTFYEQYF.

The sample holds many counts of this clone. A junction end diverges from the germline sequence, so it may reflect a read error. This sequence joins TRBV19 and TRBJ2-7; 7 nucleotides align to TRBD1. CDR1 and CDR2 (germline): LNHDA, SQIVND (reference sequence). The CDR3 sequence is 10 residues long. The CDR3 region is CASSIAQGMF. The DNA of the CDR3 is TGTGCCAGTAGTATAGCACAGGGGATGTTC.

This chain links TRBV7-6 with TRBJ1-2, with D uncertain. Germline V CDR1 and CDR2: SGHVS, FNYEAQ. The CDR3 contains 13 residues. Trimming removed 2 bases from V and 2 bases from J, with 6 bases in between. CDR3 amino acids: CASSLNQNYGYTF. In nucleotides, the CDR3 is TGTGCCAGCAGCTTAAATCAGAACTATGGCTACACCTTC.

CDR3 in DNA: TGTGCCATCTGGGGCGGGACAGGTACAGATACGCAGTATTTT. It translates to CAIWGGTGTDTQYF. The chain couples TRBV10-3 to TRBJ2-3; 8 bases agree with TRBD1. This CDR3 comprises 14 residues. The germline CDR1 and CDR2 sequences are ENHRY and SYGVKD. J gave up 3 bases and V 8 bases, and 7 bases lay outside the gene matches.

V is TRBV2 and J is TRBJ2-5; 8 positions agree with TRBD2. Trimming took 8 bases from V and 5 from J; bases not matched to a gene: 10. Germline CDR1 SNHLY, CDR2 FYNNEI. This CDR3 has 14 residues. The CDR3, as DNA: TGTGCCAGCGGGGGGCGGGAGCGGGGGGAGACCCAGTACTTC. Translating it yields CASGGRERGETQYF. Looking up the rest from reference TRBV2 and TRBJ2-5 gives the full variable domain: EPEVTQTPSHQVTQMGQEVILRCVPISNHLYFYWYRQILGQKVEFLVSFYNNEISEKSEIFDDQFSVERPDGSNFTLKIRSTKLEDSAMYFCASGGRERGETQYFGPGTRLLVL.

The chain combines TRBV4-3 with TRBJ2-7; unclear D gene. V lost 4 bases and J 1 base, leaving 17 bases between the germline ends. This CDR3 contains 16 residues. CDR1 is LGHNA and CDR2 is YSLEER in the germline V gene. CDR3 coding DNA: TGCGCCAGCAGCCTCGGCCTAGTTTCAAATTCCTACGAGCAGTACTTC. Amino acid sequence: CASSLGLVSNSYEQYF.

J is TRBJ1-2 and V is TRBV5-1; a possible D gene is TRBD1 (6 bases). The germline CDR1 and CDR2 sequences are SGHRS and YFSETQ. Trimming pared 7 bases from V and 4 bases from J, leaving 8 bases between. The CDR3 has 11 amino acids. The CDR3 loop reads CASGGSYGYTF. In DNA form, the CDR3 reads TGCGCCAGCGGGGGCTCCTATGGCTACACCTTC.

This clone appeared a single time. This sequence joins TRBV6-1 and TRBJ1-5; D remains unclear. There are 13 residues in the CDR3. The germline gives CDR1 MNHNS, CDR2 SASEGT. V was shortened by 4 bases and J by 6 bases, with 10 bases between the two germline ends. CDR3 DNA sequence: TGTGCCAGCAGTGTCCCCCTGTCTCAGCCCCAGCATTTT. This codes for CASSVPLSQPQHF.

The CDR3 spells CASSVWGQGNTIYF. CDR3 coding DNA: TGTGCCAGCAGTGTCTGGGGGCAAGGAAACACCATATATTTT. The gene calls are TRBV13 and TRBJ1-3, with D tentatively TRBD1 (6 bases). CDR1 is PRHDT and CDR2 is FYEKMQ in the germline V gene (reference sequence). The ends were cut back, 6 bases at V and 4 bases at J, with 13 bases in the middle. The CDR3 has 14 residues.